The clone carrying this T cell receptor (beta chain) was counted at least ten times. Its target is unknown. These data come from a study of T cells after yellow fever vaccination. Study context: Preparation of fractions with low cell numbers was performed using SMART-Seq v4 Ultra Low Input.

One entry per CDR3 protein, called by TCRdb with MiXCR from the 5' RACE reads. The sample carries hundreds of thousands of distinct CDR3 sequences, approximately 12% recorded once. The study, taken as a whole, reports: In post-booster samples, most primary-vaccination clones reappeared (approximately 95% CD4, about 91% CD8). Abundant bulk-population clonotypes could contaminate the FACS-sorted repertoires.

Germline CDR1 and CDR2: SGHAT and FQNNGV. This CDR3 is 13 amino acids long. Trimming left V 0 bases short and J 5 bases short, with 6 bases between. Specimen: CD4+ T cells sorted from PBMCs, collected 15 days after the yellow fever booster vaccination. The receptor comes from a man in his late teens or twenties who received the YFV17D yellow fever vaccine. V is TRBV11-2 and J is TRBJ2-3, with D maybe TRBD1 (5 bases). CDR3 region: CASSLDQGDTQYF. CDR3 in DNA: TGTGCCAGCAGCTTAGATCAGGGAGATACGCAGTATTTT.